This TCR beta chain was retrieved from a study of shared clonotypes between healthy human individuals. The overall study: The cohort had two women and a few men, ages 18 to 49.

All the donors were Caucasian adults who lived in Nashville, Tennessee. The CDR3 loop spans 14 amino acids. Germline V gene lookup returns CDR1 GTSNPN and CDR2 SVGIG (reference sequence). The trim removed 2 bases at V and 9 bases at J, leaving 13 bases unmatched. Only in-frame clones appear in the TCRdb table, and some are missing; sequencing was by immunoSEQ multiplex PCR. In the table there are over 2 million clones, 85% to 95% of which are singletons. Sequenced material: naive CD4+ T cells sorted from blood. As to subset: CD45RA+ positively selected. The clonotype was recovered from a man between 18 and 35 years old in good health. The chain is built from TRBV30 and TRBJ2-7; 7 bases line up with TRBD2. This CDR3 reads CAWSIAGLSTGQYF. CDR3 sequence (DNA): TGTGCCTGGAGTATAGCGGGCTTATCAACCGGGCAGTACTTC.